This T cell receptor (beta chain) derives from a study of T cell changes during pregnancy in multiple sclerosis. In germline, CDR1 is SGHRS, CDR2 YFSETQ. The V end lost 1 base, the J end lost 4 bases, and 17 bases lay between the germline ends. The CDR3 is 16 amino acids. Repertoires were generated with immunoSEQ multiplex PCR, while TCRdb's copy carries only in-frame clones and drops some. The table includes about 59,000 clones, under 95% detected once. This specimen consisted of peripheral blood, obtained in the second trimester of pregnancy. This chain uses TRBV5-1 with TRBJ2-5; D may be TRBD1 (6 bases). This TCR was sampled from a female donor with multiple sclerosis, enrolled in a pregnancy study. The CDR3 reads CASSLSGRKGVETQYF. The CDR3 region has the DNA TGCGCCAGCAGCTTGAGCGGCCGAAAGGGGGTAGAGACCCAGTACTTC.